This T cell receptor beta chain was sequenced in a study of T cell changes during pregnancy in multiple sclerosis. Generated by immunoSEQ multiplex PCR, the TCRdb table keeps only in-frame clones and is missing some. The table includes 40,000 or so clones, approximately 90% detected once. V trimming: 2 bases; J trimming: 7 bases; junction bases outside the gene matches: 11. The V gene's germline CDR1 is SGHAT and CDR2 FQNNGV. CDR3 length equals 17 residues. The TCR comes from a female donor in good health, enrolled as a control in a pregnancy study. Sequenced material: CD4+ T cells from peripheral blood mononuclear cells, taken in the first trimester of pregnancy. The V gene is TRBV11-2, the J gene TRBJ1-6, with TRBD1 matching over 7 bases. The CDR3 bases are TGTGCCAGCAGCTTATTTCACCCGGGACAGCCAAATTCACCCCTCCACTTT. It specifies CASSLFHPGQPNSPLHF.